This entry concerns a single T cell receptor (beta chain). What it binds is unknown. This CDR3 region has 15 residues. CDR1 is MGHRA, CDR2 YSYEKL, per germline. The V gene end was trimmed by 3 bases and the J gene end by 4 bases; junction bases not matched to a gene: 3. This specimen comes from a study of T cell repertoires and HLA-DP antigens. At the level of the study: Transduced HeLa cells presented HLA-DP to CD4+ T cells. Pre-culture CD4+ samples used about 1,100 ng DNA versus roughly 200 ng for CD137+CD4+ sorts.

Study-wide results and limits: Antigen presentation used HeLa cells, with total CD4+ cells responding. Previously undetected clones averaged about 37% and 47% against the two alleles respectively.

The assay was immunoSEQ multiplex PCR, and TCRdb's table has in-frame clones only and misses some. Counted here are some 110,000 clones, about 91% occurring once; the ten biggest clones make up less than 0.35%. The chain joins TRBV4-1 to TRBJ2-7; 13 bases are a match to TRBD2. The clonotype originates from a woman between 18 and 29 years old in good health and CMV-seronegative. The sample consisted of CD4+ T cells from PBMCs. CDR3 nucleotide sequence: TGCGCCAGCAGCCATATGACTAGCGGGGGGTACGAGCAGTACTTC. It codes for CASSHMTSGGYEQYF.